Shown below are 5 T cell receptor beta chains from a single sample sequenced in a study of T cell clusters in autoimmune cytopenias. Multiplex touch-down PCR amplified TRB using TRB-A and TRB-B pools in one tube. Reanalyzing the multiplex PCR reads, TCRdb keeps one entry per CDR3 protein, without DNA. This sample contains fewer than 4,500 distinct CDR3 sequences. TRB amplification used roughly 250 ng of peripheral blood genomic DNA. Material for sequencing was peripheral blood. Source of these receptors: a human donor with an autoimmune cytopenia or autoimmune hepatitis (not recorded which).

This clonotype is deemed medium-sized (0.01 to 0.1%) by its frequency. The V call is TRBV27, the J call TRBJ2-1; the TCRdb D gene call, TRBD2, has no DNA to confirm it. This CDR3 region has 15 residues. Per germline, CDR1 MNHEY and CDR2 SMNVEV (reference sequence). CDR3 sequence: CASSLTSGEYNEQFF.

This clonotype shows up as large by frequency. The chain's CDR3 is CASTTGGSPLHF. The chain combines TRBV19 with TRBJ1-6; TCRdb lists TRBD1, though no DNA is available to test this call. The CDR3 contains 12 residues. The germline gives CDR1 LNHDA, CDR2 SQIVND (reference sequence).

Measured by frequency, this clonotype is medium-sized. V gene TRBV27 combines with J gene TRBJ1-5; the TCRdb call, TRBD1, lacks DNA for checking. Germline V gene data show CDR1 as MNHEY and CDR2 as SMNVEV (reference sequence). The CDR3 contains 15 residues. The CDR3 sequence: CASSPRGGGNQPQHF.

Considering frequency, this clonotype is medium-sized. The V call is TRBV10-3, the J call TRBJ1-5. The CDR3 runs 13 residues. Germline CDR1 reads ENHRY; CDR2 reads SYGVKD. This CDR3 reads CAISEGGNQPQHF.

Judged by frequency, this clonotype is medium-sized. The chain's CDR3 is CASSLGFTNEKLFF. The chain uses TRBV5-1 and TRBJ1-4. CDR3 size: 14 residues. The germline gives CDR1 SGHRS, CDR2 YFSETQ.